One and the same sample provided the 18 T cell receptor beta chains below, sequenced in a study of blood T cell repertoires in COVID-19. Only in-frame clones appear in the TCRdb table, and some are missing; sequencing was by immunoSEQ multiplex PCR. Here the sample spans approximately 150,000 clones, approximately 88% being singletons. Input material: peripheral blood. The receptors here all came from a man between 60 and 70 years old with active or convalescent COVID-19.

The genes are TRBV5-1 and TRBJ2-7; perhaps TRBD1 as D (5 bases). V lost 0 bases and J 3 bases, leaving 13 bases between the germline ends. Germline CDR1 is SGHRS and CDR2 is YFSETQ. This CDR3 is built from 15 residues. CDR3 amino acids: CASSLGDSNIYEQYF. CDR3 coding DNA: TGCGCCAGCAGCTTGGGAGACAGTAATATCTACGAGCAGTACTTC.

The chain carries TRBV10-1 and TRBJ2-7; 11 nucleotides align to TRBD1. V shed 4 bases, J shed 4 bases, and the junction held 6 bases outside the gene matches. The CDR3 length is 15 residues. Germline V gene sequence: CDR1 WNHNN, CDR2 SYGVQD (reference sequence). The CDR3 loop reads CASSGWTGGLYEQYF. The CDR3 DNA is TGCGCCAGCAGTGGGTGGACAGGGGGCTTATACGAGCAGTACTTC.

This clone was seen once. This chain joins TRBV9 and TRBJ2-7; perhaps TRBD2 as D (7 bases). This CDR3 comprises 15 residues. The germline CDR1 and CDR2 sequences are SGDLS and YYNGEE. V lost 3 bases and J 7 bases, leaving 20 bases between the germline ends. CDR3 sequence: CASSASGTREREQYF. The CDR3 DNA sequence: TGTGCCAGCAGCGCGAGCGGGACAAGGGAGCGGGAGCAGTACTTC.

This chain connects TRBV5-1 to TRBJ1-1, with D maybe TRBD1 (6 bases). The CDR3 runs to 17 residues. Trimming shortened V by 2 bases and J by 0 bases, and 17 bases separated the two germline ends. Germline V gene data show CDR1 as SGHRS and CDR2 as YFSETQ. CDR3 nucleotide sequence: TGCGCCAGCAGCTTTGGCGACAGGCGCCAACTGAACACTGAAGCTTTCTTT. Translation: CASSFGDRRQLNTEAFF.

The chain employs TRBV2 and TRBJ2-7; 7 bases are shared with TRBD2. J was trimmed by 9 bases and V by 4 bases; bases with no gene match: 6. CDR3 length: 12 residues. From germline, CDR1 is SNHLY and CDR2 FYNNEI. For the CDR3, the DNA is TGTGCCAGCAGTGTGGTTGCGGGGGTGCAGTACTTC. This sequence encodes CASSVVAGVQYF.

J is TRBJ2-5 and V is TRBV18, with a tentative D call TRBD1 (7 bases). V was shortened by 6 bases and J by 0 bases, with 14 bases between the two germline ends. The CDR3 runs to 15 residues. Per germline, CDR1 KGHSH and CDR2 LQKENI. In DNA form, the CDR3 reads TGTGCCAGCTCTCTCGTCAGGGGGGACCAAGAGACCCAGTACTTC. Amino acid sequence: CASSLVRGDQETQYF.

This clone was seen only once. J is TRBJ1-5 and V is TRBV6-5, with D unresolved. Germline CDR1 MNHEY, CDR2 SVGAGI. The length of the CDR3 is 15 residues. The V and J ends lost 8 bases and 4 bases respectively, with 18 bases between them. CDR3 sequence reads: CASRRVRRRNQPQHF. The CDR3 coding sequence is TGTGCCAGCCGGCGTGTCAGGCGTAGAAATCAGCCCCAGCATTTT.

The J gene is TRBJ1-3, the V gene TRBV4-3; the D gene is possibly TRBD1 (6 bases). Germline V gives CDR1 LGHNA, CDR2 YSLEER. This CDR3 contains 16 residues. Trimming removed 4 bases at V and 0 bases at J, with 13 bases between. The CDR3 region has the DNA TGCGCCAGCAGCCCCGAGACAGGCACCTCTGGAAACACCATATATTTT. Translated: CASSPETGTSGNTIYF.

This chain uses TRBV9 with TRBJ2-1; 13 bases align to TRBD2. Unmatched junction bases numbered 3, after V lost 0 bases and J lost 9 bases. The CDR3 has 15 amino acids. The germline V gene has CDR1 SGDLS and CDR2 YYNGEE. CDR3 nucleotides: TGTGCCAGCAGCGTAGGACTAGCGGGAGGAAGTGAGCAGTTCTTC. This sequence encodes CASSVGLAGGSEQFF.

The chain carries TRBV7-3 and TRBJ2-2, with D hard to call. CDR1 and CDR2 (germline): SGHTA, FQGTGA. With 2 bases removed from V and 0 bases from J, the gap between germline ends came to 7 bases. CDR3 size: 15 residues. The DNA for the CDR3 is TGTGCCAGCAGCTTATGGCGGACGAACACCGGGGAGCTGTTTTTT. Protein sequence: CASSLWRTNTGELFF.

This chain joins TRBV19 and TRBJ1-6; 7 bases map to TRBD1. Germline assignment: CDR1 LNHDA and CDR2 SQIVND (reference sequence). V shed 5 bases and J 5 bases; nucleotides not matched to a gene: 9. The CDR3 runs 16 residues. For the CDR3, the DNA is TGTGCCAGTAGTTCGGTCGGGGGACAGAATAATTCACCCCTCCACTTT. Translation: CASSSVGGQNNSPLHF.

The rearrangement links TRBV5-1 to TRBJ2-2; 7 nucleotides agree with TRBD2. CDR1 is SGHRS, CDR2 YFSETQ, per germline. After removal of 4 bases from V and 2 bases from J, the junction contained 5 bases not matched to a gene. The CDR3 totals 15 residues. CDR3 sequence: CASSPTSANTGELFF. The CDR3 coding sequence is TGCGCCAGCAGCCCTACTAGCGCCAACACCGGGGAGCTGTTTTTT.

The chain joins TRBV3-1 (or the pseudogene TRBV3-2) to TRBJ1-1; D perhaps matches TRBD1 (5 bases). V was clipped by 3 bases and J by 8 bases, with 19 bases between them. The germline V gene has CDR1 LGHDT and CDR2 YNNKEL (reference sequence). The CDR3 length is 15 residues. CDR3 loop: CASSQPTGGGQEAFF. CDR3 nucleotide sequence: TGTGCCAGCAGCCAGCCCACCGGCGGGGGTCAAGAAGCTTTCTTT.

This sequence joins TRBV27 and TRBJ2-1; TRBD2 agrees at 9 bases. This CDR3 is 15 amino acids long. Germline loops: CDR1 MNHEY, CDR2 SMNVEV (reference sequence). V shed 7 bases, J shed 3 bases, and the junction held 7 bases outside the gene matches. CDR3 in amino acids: CASTSSAGGYNEQFF. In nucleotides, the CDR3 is TGTGCCAGCACCAGTTCAGCGGGAGGCTACAATGAGCAGTTCTTC.

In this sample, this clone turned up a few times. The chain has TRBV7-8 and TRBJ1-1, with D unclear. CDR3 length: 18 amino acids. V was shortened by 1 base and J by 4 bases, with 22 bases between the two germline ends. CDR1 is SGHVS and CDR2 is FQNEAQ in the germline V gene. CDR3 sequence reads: CASSLVVSVTNTGTEAFF. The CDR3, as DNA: TGTGCCAGCAGCTTAGTGGTTTCAGTAACGAACACGGGCACTGAAGCTTTCTTT.

CDR3 region: CASSPGTVTNSPLHF. The CDR3 coding sequence is TGTGCCAGCTCACCAGGGACAGTGACTAATTCACCCCTCCACTTT. The rearrangement joins TRBV18 to TRBJ1-6, with 7 bases fitting TRBD1. Looked up from germline, CDR1 is KGHSH and CDR2 is LQKENI. This CDR3 contains 15 residues. Trimming at V came to 2 bases and at J to 6 bases, leaving 4 bases not matched to a gene.

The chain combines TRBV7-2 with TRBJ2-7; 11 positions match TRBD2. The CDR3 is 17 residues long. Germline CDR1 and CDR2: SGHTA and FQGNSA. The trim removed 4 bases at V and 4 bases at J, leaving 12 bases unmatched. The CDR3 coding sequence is TGTGCCAGCAGCTCCGCCACTACTAGCGGGAGAAGATACGAGCAGTACTTC. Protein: CASSSATTSGRRYEQYF.

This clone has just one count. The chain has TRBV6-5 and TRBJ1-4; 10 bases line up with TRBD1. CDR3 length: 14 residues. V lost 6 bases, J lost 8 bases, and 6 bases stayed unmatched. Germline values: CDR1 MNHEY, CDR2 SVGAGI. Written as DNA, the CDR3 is TGTGCCAGCAGGCGACAGGGGGCACGGGAAAAACTGTTTTTT. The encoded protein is CASRRQGAREKLFF.